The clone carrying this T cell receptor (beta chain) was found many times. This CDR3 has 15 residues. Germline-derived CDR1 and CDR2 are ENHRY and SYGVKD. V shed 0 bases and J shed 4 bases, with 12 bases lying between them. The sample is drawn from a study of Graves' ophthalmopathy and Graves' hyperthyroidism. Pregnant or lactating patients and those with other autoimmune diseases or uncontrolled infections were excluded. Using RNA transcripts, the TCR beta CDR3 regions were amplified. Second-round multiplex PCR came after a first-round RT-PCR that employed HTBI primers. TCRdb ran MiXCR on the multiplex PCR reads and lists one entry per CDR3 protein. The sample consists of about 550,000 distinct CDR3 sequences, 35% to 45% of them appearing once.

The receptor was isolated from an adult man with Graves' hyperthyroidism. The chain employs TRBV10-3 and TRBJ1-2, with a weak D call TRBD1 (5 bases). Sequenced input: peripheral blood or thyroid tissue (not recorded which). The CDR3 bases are TGTGCCATCAGTGAGTCGAGCAGGGCAGGCTATGGCTACACCTTC. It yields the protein CAISESSRAGYGYTF.